The entry below gives a single T cell receptor (beta chain) sequence along with its context. This clone was counted a single time. Its binding antigen is unknown. Nothing much larger sits one base from this clone, and base qualities are not available. CDR1 is given as SGHRS and CDR2 as YFSETQ, both from the germline V gene. V is trimmed back by 4 bases and J by 0 bases, and the junction contains 4 bases that no gene match accounts for. The CDR3 sequence holds 14 residues, the cysteine and phenylalanine included. Of all the DNA, just the CDR3 is kept, 42 bases in frame from base 1. This entry comes from a study of T cell repertoires in ileal Crohn's disease (dated by TCRdb to about 2019). Study-level background: At the time of surgery, around 35% of patients were active smokers, and the median duration of disease was seven to eight years. Roughly half of the patients were given postoperative therapy, with some 17 on anti-TNF agents and about a dozen on thiopurines. Running in parallel with the study was a multicentre cohort set up to find predictors of early endoscopic recurrence following ileocolonic resection. Surgery was performed for a complication in all patients, with stricturing disease in roughly 61% and penetrating disease in roughly 39%. For commercial TCRB immunosequencing, approximately 480 nanograms of biopsy DNA were submitted for each sample. A Rutgeerts score higher than i0 was the definition used for endoscopic postoperative recurrence. M0 samples were biopsies from the inflamed portion of the ileum in the surgical resection specimen. A total of some 170 mucosal samples from some 60 patients were sequenced, with samples obtained at several locations on the surgical specimen and at postoperative endoscopy. TCR repertoire analysis was performed in just over 55 Crohn's disease patients drawn from a prospective multicentre cohort. Broad study findings and their caveats: Patients who were active smokers at surgery had a significantly higher proportion of clonal expansions than non-smokers (about 25% vs 18%, p=0.02). Compared with CD4 T cells, sorted CD8 T cells held more high-frequency clones, which suggests that the mucosal expansions were mostly CD8. Mucosal CD4 and CD8 T cells were sorted and sequenced only in a subgroup of patients, the size of which was not stated. Endoscopic recurrence was linked to a higher percentage of high-frequency clones at surgery, and recurrence occurred in every patient whose clonality exceeded 26.8% (18/57).

The meaning of the sample's time point label: inflamed ileum from the surgical specimen. Adults with ileal or ileocolonic Crohn's disease and an indication for ileocolonic resection were eligible for inclusion. Before DNA extraction, whole ileal mucosal biopsies were kept frozen at -80 degrees C. A TRizol-based method was used to extract genomic DNA from the frozen whole biopsies, and the DNA was quantified with a NanoDrop 2000 spectrophotometer. Library preparation used the immunoSEQ multiplex PCR assay. CDR3 regions were amplified from genomic DNA by Adaptive Biotechnology using a two-step, amplification bias-controlled multiplex PCR. In the first PCR, primers covered every V and J gene segment, and in the second PCR, barcodes and Illumina adapters were added. CDR3 libraries were sequenced on an Illumina instrument. As for the original processing: The analysis drew on both the pipelines supplied by the vendor and custom analysis of the raw data in R/Bioconductor running R version 3.3.0. Clonality, which ranges from 0 to 1, was calculated as the inverse of the normalised Shannon entropy across all productive clones. The repertoire share taken up by the top 100 clones defined high-frequency clones, and only clones that passed a 95% confidence test were kept. Overlap between samples was measured with the Morisita-Horn index, while repertoire diversity was measured with the Simpson index. TCRdb limited this immuneACCESS table to in-frame rearrangements with V and J called. A share of clones is missing; checked studies link under half to unresolved V genes, and the rest is unexplained. That table furnishes V, J and clone size, whereas the DNA furnished D and trimming. The sample table lists about 6,600 clones, about four fifths of them with a count of one. Approximately 10% of the sample is held by the ten biggest clonotypes.

Sequenced sample: ileal tissue. This TCR was recovered from an adult with Crohn's disease. The sequence links TRBV5-1 to TRBJ2-7, with 7 central nucleotides matching TRBD2. The DNA reads TGCGCCAGCAGCCGCGGGACTATCTCCTACGAGCAGTACTTC. Its product reads: CASSRGTISYEQYF.